Shown below are 20 T cell receptor beta chains from a single sample sequenced in a study of neoadjuvant anti-PD-1 for oral cavity cancer. Profiling relied on immunoSEQ multiplex PCR, and the TCRdb table lists in-frame clones only, not all of them. The table shows 6,000 to 8,500 clones, with 40% to 55% occurring only once. This specimen was tumor tissue, taken before nivolumab (anti-PD-1) treatment. The receptors were sampled from a person between 40 and 85 years old with oral cavity squamous cell carcinoma.

The chain uses TRBV10-1 and TRBJ2-5, with D tentatively TRBD1 (5 bases). Trimming stripped 2 bases from V and 4 bases from J, with 11 bases between. The CDR3 is 14 residues long. CDR1 is WNHNN, CDR2 SYGVQD, per germline (reference sequence). CDR3 nucleotide sequence: TGCGCCAGCAGTGAGGGCTCTCAGGGAGAGACCCAGTACTTC. As protein: CASSEGSQGETQYF.

This chain joins TRBV2 and TRBJ1-2, with no clear D. Per the germline V gene, CDR1 is SNHLY and CDR2 is FYNNEI. This CDR3 spans 13 amino acids. V was cut by 4 bases and J by 2 bases, with 8 bases left in between. The CDR3 loop is CASSGGPNYGYTF. CDR3 nucleotide sequence: TGTGCCAGCAGTGGAGGTCCCAACTATGGCTACACCTTC.

This chain links TRBV7-2 with TRBJ2-5; TRBD1 matches at 8 bases. J lost 1 base, V lost 4 bases, and 5 bases had no gene match. This CDR3 is built from 15 residues. CDR1 and CDR2 from the germline V gene are SGHTA and FQGNSA. In nucleotides, the CDR3 is TGTGCCAGCAGCTGGGACAGGAGTTCCCAAGAGACCCAGTACTTC. As protein: CASSWDRSSQETQYF.

V usage is TRBV5-1 and J usage is TRBJ2-1; D may match TRBD1 or TRBD2 (5 bases each). The CDR3 runs to 14 residues. Germline-derived CDR1 and CDR2 are SGHRS and YFSETQ. V gave up 0 bases and J gave up 8 bases, with 12 bases separating them. The CDR3 here is CASSLEGREYEQFF. CDR3 DNA sequence: TGCGCCAGCAGCTTGGAAGGCAGGGAGTATGAGCAGTTCTTC.

The chain joins TRBV6-6 to TRBJ2-1, with 7 bases aligning to TRBD2. Trimming removed 5 bases from V and 0 bases from J; junction bases left unmatched: 4. The CDR3 has 15 residues. Germline CDR1 and CDR2: MNHNY and SVGAGI (reference sequence). The chain's CDR3 is CASSPRGSSYNEQFF. CDR3 bases: TGTGCCAGCAGTCCGCGGGGGAGCTCCTACAATGAGCAGTTCTTC.

In this sample, this clone turned up a few times. The chain is built from TRBV6-1 and TRBJ2-7; D may be TRBD2 (6 bases). This CDR3 has 15 amino acids. The germline V and J ends were trimmed by 3 bases and 0 bases, with 12 bases remaining between them. Germline lookup yields CDR1 MNHNS and CDR2 SASEGT. The CDR3 nucleotides read TGTGCCAGCAGTGAGGAGGACGGGAGCTCCTACGAGCAGTACTTC. It translates to CASSEEDGSSYEQYF.

The J gene is TRBJ1-1, the V gene TRBV6-6; 9 bases match TRBD1. Germline CDR1 and CDR2: MNHNY and SVGAGI (reference sequence). The CDR3 has 15 residues. The ends lost 6 bases at V and 4 bases at J; junction bases unmatched: 9. This CDR3 reads CASRITGTGFTEAFF. CDR3 nucleotide sequence: TGTGCCAGCAGGATTACCGGGACAGGGTTCACTGAAGCTTTCTTT.

Relative to its sample, this clone is medium-sized. The chain employs TRBV10-3 and TRBJ2-7, with D possibly matching TRBD1 (6 bases). V lost 2 bases and J 4 bases, leaving 12 bases between the germline ends. The length of the CDR3 is 14 residues. Germline V gene lookup returns CDR1 ENHRY and CDR2 SYGVKD. The CDR3, as DNA: TGTGCCATCAGTGAGCCAAGAGGACAGTACGAGCAGTACTTC. It yields the protein CAISEPRGQYEQYF.

In nucleotides, the CDR3 is TGTGCCAGCAGCCCAAACCCGACAAGAGCCTACGAGCAGTACTTC. Its protein is CASSPNPTRAYEQYF. The chain employs TRBV9 and TRBJ2-7; D gene uncertain. V gave up 4 bases and J gave up 2 bases, with 16 bases separating them. The germline CDR1 and CDR2 sequences are SGDLS and YYNGEE. The CDR3 has 15 residues.

This clone came up a few times. The V gene is TRBV11-3, the J gene TRBJ2-2, with 7 positions matching TRBD1. V dropped 2 bases and J dropped 1; count of bases not matched to a gene: 1. Germline-derived CDR1 and CDR2 are SGHNT and YENEEA. CDR3 length: 15 amino acids. This CDR3 is CASSLNRGNTGELFF. CDR3 DNA sequence: TGTGCCAGCAGCTTAAACAGGGGGAACACCGGGGAGCTGTTTTTT.

This clone was picked up a small number of times. The chain uses TRBV6-4 and TRBJ1-6; TRBD1 agrees at 9 bases. Trimming removed 7 bases from V and 7 bases from J; junction bases left unmatched: 5. CDR1 is MRHNA and CDR2 is SNTAGT in the germline V gene. This CDR3 is built from 14 residues. CDR3 coding DNA: TGTGCCAGCACCCCGGACAGGGGCAATTCACCCCTCCACTTT. Its protein is CASTPDRGNSPLHF.

J is TRBJ2-2 and V is TRBV11-2; D uncertain. Trimming cost V 8 bases and J 3 bases, with 10 bases left between them. This CDR3 is 13 amino acids long. Germline loops: CDR1 SGHAT, CDR2 FQNNGV. CDR3 amino acids: CASGRVYTGELFF. CDR3 nucleotides: TGTGCCAGCGGACGGGTGTACACCGGGGAGCTGTTTTTT.

This clone was seen only a few times. The chain is built from TRBV11-2 and TRBJ2-5; 8 nucleotides line up with TRBD2. V shed 5 bases and J 1 base; nucleotides not matched to a gene: 3. CDR1 SGHAT and CDR2 FQNNGV come from the germline V gene. The CDR3 length is 14 residues. Written as DNA, the CDR3 is TGTGCCAGCAGCATTAGCGGGGCCCAAGAGACCCAGTACTTC. Translation: CASSISGAQETQYF. The whole variable domain, remainder taken from reference TRBV11-2 and TRBJ2-5, is EAGVAQSPRYKIIEKRQSVAFWCNPISGHATLYWYQQILGQGPKLLIQFQNNGVVDDSQLPKDRFSAERLKGVDSTLKIQPAKLEDSAVYLCASSISGAQETQYFGPGTRLLVL.

CDR3 nucleotide sequence: TGTGCCAGCATGGGGGGCACAGATACGCAGTATTTT. As protein: CASMGGTDTQYF. The chain joins TRBV6-1 to TRBJ2-3; the D call may be TRBD1 or TRBD2 (5 bases each). The V end lost 7 bases, the J end lost 1 base, and 6 bases lay between the germline ends. Germline-derived CDR1 and CDR2 are MNHNS and SASEGT. The CDR3 is 12 residues long.

This clone is labeled as medium-sized. The chain couples TRBV10-3 to TRBJ2-2; 8 nucleotides line up with TRBD2. The trim removed 6 bases at V and 4 bases at J, leaving 4 bases unmatched. The CDR3 consists of 14 residues. Germline CDR1 is ENHRY and CDR2 is SYGVKD. The CDR3 reads CAISGGGSTGELFF. CDR3 sequence (DNA): TGTGCCATCAGCGGCGGGGGGAGCACCGGGGAGCTGTTTTTT.

This chain joins TRBV5-1 and TRBJ1-5; D uncertain. Germline lookup yields CDR1 SGHRS and CDR2 YFSETQ. The length of the CDR3 is 15 residues. V was pared by 0 bases and J by 0 bases, with 7 bases between. The CDR3 DNA sequence: TGCGCCAGCAGCTTGGGAGGGAATAGCAATCAGCCCCAGCATTTT. It translates to CASSLGGNSNQPQHF.

The chain joins TRBV7-9 to TRBJ2-1; 10 bases fit TRBD2. After removal of 5 bases from V and 4 bases from J, the junction contained 17 bases not matched to a gene. The CDR3 covers 19 residues. The germline V gene encodes CDR1 SEHNR and CDR2 FQNEAQ (reference sequence). The CDR3 sequence: CASSTTSTLQRGGYNEQFF. The CDR3 DNA sequence: TGTGCCAGCAGCACCACCTCAACCCTTCAGCGGGGGGGATACAATGAGCAGTTCTTC.

By proportion, this clone is large (0.1 to 1%). The chain links TRBV6-6 to TRBJ1-5; maybe TRBD1 (5 bases). The germline gives CDR1 MNHNY, CDR2 SVGAGI (reference sequence). The CDR3 sequence is 14 residues long. Between the trimmed V and J ends, which lost 2 bases and 4 bases, there was a span of 9 bases. CDR3 in amino acids: CASSYRGENQPQHF. CDR3 coding DNA: TGTGCCAGCAGTTACAGAGGGGAGAATCAGCCCCAGCATTTT.

This rearrangement joins TRBV7-6 to TRBJ1-1, with unresolved D. The CDR3 runs 14 residues. The V gene lost 1 base and the J gene lost 1 base, with 7 bases spanning the gap. Per the germline V gene, CDR1 is SGHVS and CDR2 is FNYEAQ. The CDR3 protein is CASSLGQTNTEAFF. In DNA form, the CDR3 reads TGTGCCAGCAGCTTAGGGCAGACGAACACTGAAGCTTTCTTT.

There are a few counts of this clone. The CDR3 DNA reads as TGTGCCAGCAGTTCCCGAGGTCCCTACGAGCAGTACTTC. Its protein product is CASSSRGPYEQYF. The chain carries TRBV28 and TRBJ2-7, with D hard to call. Germline V gene data show CDR1 as MDHEN and CDR2 as SYDVKM. The CDR3 has 13 residues. V lost 4 bases and J lost 2, with 9 bases in between.